One and the same sample provided the 8 T cell receptor beta chains below, sequenced in a study of memory CD4+ T cells and cytomegalovirus serostatus. This table comes from immunoSEQ multiplex PCR, and its TCRdb copy is limited to in-frame clones, with some not included. The sample yields about 46,000 clones, over 70% seen once. Single viable CD3+CD4+CD8-CD45RO+ cells were sorted as the memory CD4+ T cells. Sample: memory CD4+ T cells from blood. All receptors come from an adult in good health and CMV-seronegative.

This clone appeared once. The rearrangement uses TRBV7-9 and TRBJ2-2; D is unresolved. This CDR3 comprises 13 residues. The V end was cut by 4 bases, the J end by 1 base, with 4 bases between. CDR1 is SEHNR, CDR2 FQNEAQ, per germline (reference sequence). CDR3 coding DNA: TGTGCCAGCAGCTCAGGGAACACCGGGGAGCTGTTTTTT. Amino acids: CASSSGNTGELFF.

The gene calls are TRBV27 and TRBJ2-6, with TRBD2 matching 8 bases. This CDR3 has 17 residues. V shed 7 bases, J shed 1 base, and the junction held 9 bases outside the gene matches. Germline V gene lookup returns CDR1 MNHEY and CDR2 SMNVEV (reference sequence). The CDR3 DNA reads as TGTGCCAGCACACGGGGGGGGCGGGTTTCTGGGGCCAACGTCCTGACTTTC. Amino acid sequence: CASTRGGRVSGANVLTF.

V is TRBV2 and J is TRBJ2-7; TRBD1 matches 7 bases. Germline trimming cut 8 bases from V and 3 bases from J; bases unmatched to any gene: 1. The CDR3 has 11 amino acids. Germline V gene data show CDR1 as SNHLY and CDR2 as FYNNEI. This CDR3 is CASRDSYEQYF. Written as DNA, the CDR3 is TGTGCCAGCCGGGACAGCTACGAGCAGTACTTC.

The chain is built from TRBV5-6 and TRBJ1-2; D unresolved. Germline CDR1 is SGHDT and CDR2 is YYEEEE. The V gene lost 0 bases and the J gene lost 8 bases, with 8 bases spanning the gap. CDR3 length: 12 residues. CDR3 sequence reads: CASSLVGRGYTF. CDR3 bases: TGTGCCAGCAGCTTGGTGGGAAGAGGCTACACCTTC.

The gene calls are TRBV4-3 and TRBJ2-7; 9 bases are shared with TRBD1. The trim removed 4 bases at V and 2 bases at J, leaving 3 bases unmatched. Looked up from germline, CDR1 is LGHNA and CDR2 is YSLEER. The CDR3 runs to 14 residues. DNA for the CDR3: TGCGCCAGCAGCCTGGGACAGGGAACCTACGAGCAGTACTTC. Amino acid sequence: CASSLGQGTYEQYF.

This sequence joins TRBV19 and TRBJ1-2, with 9 positions matching TRBD1. J lost 13 bases, V lost 4 bases, and 4 bases had no gene match. The CDR3 is made up of 11 amino acids. Germline V gene data show CDR1 as LNHDA and CDR2 as SQIVND (reference sequence). This chain's CDR3 is CASSKQGAFTF. CDR3 coding DNA: TGTGCCAGTAGTAAACAGGGGGCTTTCACCTTC.

This sequence joins TRBV6-1 and TRBJ1-1, with D uncertain. The V gene lost 6 bases and the J gene lost 4 bases, with 12 bases spanning the gap. The germline V gene has CDR1 MNHNS and CDR2 SASEGT. This CDR3 region has 13 residues. For the CDR3, the DNA is TGTGCCAGCAGCCCCCGGGCTCCCACTGAAGCTTTCTTT. Its protein is CASSPRAPTEAFF.

This clone appeared a few times. The chain uses TRBV7-8 and TRBJ2-7, with D tentatively TRBD1 (6 bases). This CDR3 is built from 13 residues. The V end was cut by 5 bases, the J end by 7 bases, with 15 bases between. Looked up from germline, CDR1 is SGHVS and CDR2 is FQNEAQ. The CDR3 spells CASSPWTAGEQYF. For the CDR3, the DNA is TGTGCCAGCAGCCCCTGGACAGCTGGGGAGCAGTACTTC.